This T cell receptor (beta chain) was observed in a study of chronic HIV infection and antiretroviral therapy. Points on this clonotype: At one end, the junction sequence differs from germline, possibly due to a read error.

MiXCR, run by TCRdb on the 5' RACE reads, gives a single entry per CDR3 protein. Of some 37,000 distinct CDR3 sequences in the sample, about 8.9% were seen once. Germline V gene lookup returns CDR1 SSHAT and CDR2 FNYEAQ (reference sequence). The length of the CDR3 is 15 residues. Sequenced input: peripheral blood. This clonotype originated in an adult who had HIV and had not received antiretroviral therapy, or was an uninfected healthy control (not recorded which). The V gene is TRBV7-7, the J gene TRBJ2-3; TRBD2 matches 9 bases. The CDR3 DNA sequence: TGTGCTAGCAGCTTGACTAGCGGTTTCACAGATACGCAGTATTTT. This gives the protein CASSLTSGFTDTQYF.